This T cell receptor beta chain was retrieved from a study of cytomegalovirus exposure and HLA in healthy donors. Trimming left V 6 bases short and J 0 bases short, with 14 bases between. The CDR3 is made up of 15 amino acids. Germline CDR1 and CDR2: LNHDA and SQIVND (reference sequence). The PCR contained 60 Vbeta and 13 Jbeta primers. This table comes from immunoSEQ multiplex PCR, and its TCRdb copy is limited to in-frame clones, with some not included. The table has tens of thousands of clones, roughly 90% seen once; the top ten hold less than 3.5%. A remark on this clone: Its antigen is currently unknown.

Study outcomes and limitations: As immune exposure information, only CMV serostatus was available. Analysis was carried out at a later point, and it linked a missense DCLRE1C variant to TCR beta V- and J-gene trimming.

The chain carries TRBV19 and TRBJ1-2; D unclear. The sequence derives from a woman in her late teens or twenties in good health and CMV-seronegative. Sequencing used PBMCs. The DNA for the CDR3 is TGTGCCAGTAGCTTAGTGTTTCAAGCTAACTATGGCTACACCTTC. It translates to CASSLVFQANYGYTF.